One sample yielded the 4 T cell receptor beta chains listed below, sequenced in a study of OX40 agonist ivuxolimab in advanced cancers. Library preparation used the immunoSEQ multiplex PCR assay. Drawn from immuneACCESS, this table holds only the in-frame rearrangements with V and J called that TCRdb kept. Clones are partly lost; checked studies trace under half to an unresolved V gene and leave the rest unexplained. The sample profile shows approximately 68,000 clones; approximately 92% of them were found once. The ten largest clones capture around 0.92% of the sample. The sample consisted of CD4+ or CD8+ T cells sorted from blood, taken in a trial of the OX40 agonist ivuxolimab. The receptor source for this set is an adult with an advanced solid tumor such as melanoma, head and neck, liver or kidney cancer.

The chain carries TRBV10-3 and TRBJ1-5; 10 bases fit TRBD1. The CDR3 runs 15 residues. Germline V lookup: CDR1 ENHRY, CDR2 SYGVKD. Trimming cost V 4 bases and J 7 bases; bases outside gene matches: 7. In DNA, the CDR3 is TGTGCCATCAGTGCGGGGACAGGGGTTAACCAGCCCCAGCATTTT. Its protein is CAISAGTGVNQPQHF.

The gene calls are TRBV30 and TRBJ2-5; TRBD1 matches 9 bases. V shed 2 bases and J 5 bases; nucleotides not matched to a gene: 6. The CDR3 has 14 amino acids. Germline lookup yields CDR1 GTSNPN and CDR2 SVGIG (reference sequence). The CDR3 spells CAWSTGTGRETQYF. DNA of the CDR3: TGTGCCTGGAGTACGGGGACAGGGAGGGAGACCCAGTACTTC. Combining the CDR3 with reference TRBV30 and TRBJ2-5 gives the whole variable domain SQTIHQWPATLVQPVGSPLSLECTVEGTSNPNLYWYRQAAGRGLQLLFYSVGIGQISSEVPQNLSASRPQDRQFILSSKKLLLSDSGFYLCAWSTGTGRETQYFGPGTRLLVL.

The V gene is TRBV2, the J gene TRBJ2-7, with a possible D match to TRBD1 (6 bases). This CDR3 has 13 amino acids. With 11 bases removed from V and 9 bases from J, the gap between germline ends came to 23 bases. Germline CDR1 SNHLY, CDR2 FYNNEI. Here the CDR3 reads CAGRGTNTPRQYF. The DNA for the CDR3 is TGTGCCGGTAGGGGGACCAACACCCCGCGGCAGTACTTC.

This chain connects TRBV5-1 to TRBJ1-2, with TRBD1 matching over 8 bases. CDR1 is SGHRS and CDR2 is YFSETQ in the germline V gene. CDR3 length: 14 residues. Trimming cost V 4 bases and J 0 bases; bases outside gene matches: 2. The CDR3, as DNA: TGCGCCAGCAGCCCGGGACAGGCTAACTATGGCTACACCTTC. Its protein product is CASSPGQANYGYTF.